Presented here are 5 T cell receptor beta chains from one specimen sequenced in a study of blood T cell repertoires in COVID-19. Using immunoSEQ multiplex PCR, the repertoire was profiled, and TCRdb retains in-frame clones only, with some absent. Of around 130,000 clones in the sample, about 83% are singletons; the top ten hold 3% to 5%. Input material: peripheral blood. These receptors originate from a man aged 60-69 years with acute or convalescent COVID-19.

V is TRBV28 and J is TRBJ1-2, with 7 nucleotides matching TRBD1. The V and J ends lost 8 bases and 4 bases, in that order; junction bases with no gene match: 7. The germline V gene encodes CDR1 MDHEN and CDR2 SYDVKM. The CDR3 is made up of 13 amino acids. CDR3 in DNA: TGTGCCAGCGACCAAGGGGGCCCCTATGGCTACACCTTC. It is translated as CASDQGGPYGYTF.

In DNA, the CDR3 is TGCGCCAGCAGCTCCCATAGCGGTGCCTACAATGAGCAGTTCTTC. Translating gives CASSSHSGAYNEQFF. The V gene is TRBV4-3, the J gene TRBJ2-1, with a possible D match to TRBD2 (6 bases). Germline CDR1 reads LGHNA; CDR2 reads YSLEER. Trimming left V 5 bases short and J 2 bases short, with 13 bases between. The CDR3 extends over 15 amino acids.

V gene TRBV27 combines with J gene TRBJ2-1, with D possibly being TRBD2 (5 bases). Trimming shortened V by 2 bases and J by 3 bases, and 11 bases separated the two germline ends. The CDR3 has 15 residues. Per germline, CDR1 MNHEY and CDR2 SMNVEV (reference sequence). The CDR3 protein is CASSLPDSNYNEQFF. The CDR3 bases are TGTGCCAGCAGTTTACCGGACTCGAACTACAATGAGCAGTTCTTC.

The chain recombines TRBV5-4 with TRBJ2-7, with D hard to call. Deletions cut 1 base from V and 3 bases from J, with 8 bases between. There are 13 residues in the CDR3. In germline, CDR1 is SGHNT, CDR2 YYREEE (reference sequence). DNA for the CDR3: TGTGCCAGCAGCTTGAACGCCGGCTACGAGCAGTACTTC. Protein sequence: CASSLNAGYEQYF.

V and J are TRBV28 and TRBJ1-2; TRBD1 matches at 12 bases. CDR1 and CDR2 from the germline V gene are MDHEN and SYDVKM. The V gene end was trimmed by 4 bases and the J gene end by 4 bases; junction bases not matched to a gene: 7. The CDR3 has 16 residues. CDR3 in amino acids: CASSSGQGAQGYGYTF. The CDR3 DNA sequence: TGTGCCAGCAGTTCGGGACAGGGGGCGCAAGGCTATGGCTACACCTTC.